This is a list of T cell receptor beta chains from one sample in a study of T cells in Graves' hyperthyroidism and ophthalmopathy. TCRdb fed the multiplex PCR reads into MiXCR, producing one record per CDR3 protein. The profile shows roughly 600,000 distinct CDR3 sequences, more than 12% of them singletons. The sequenced sample consisted of blood. Receptors were obtained from a woman aged 45-59 years with Graves' ophthalmopathy. CDR3s include the opening cysteine and the closing phenylalanine or tryptophan. A D gene is named only where the DNA matches it firmly. Clone sizes are given selectively: once, few, many, or a class where the clone is expanded.

j_call cdr3_length clone_size d_call v_call cdr3_aa cdr3_nt
TRBJ2-3 12 many . TRBV30 CAWRGRTDTQYF TGTGCCTGGAGGGGCAGGACAGATACGCAGTATTTT
TRBJ1-2 15 many . TRBV5-1 CASSSRDPPNYGYTF TGCGCCAGCAGCTCACGGGACCCCCCTAACTATGGCTACACCTTC
TRBJ2-3 15 many TRBD2 TRBV11-3 CASSRGLAYADTQYF TGTGCCAGCAGCCGGGGACTAGCGTACGCAGATACGCAGTATTTT
TRBJ1-2 16 few . TRBV18 CASSPLSRVYFDGYTF TGTGCCAGCTCACCGCTCTCCAGGGTCTATTTCGATGGCTACACCTTC
TRBJ1-2 17 many TRBD1 TRBV28 CASRLPTGTDFNYGYTF TGTGCCAGCAGGTTGCCGACAGGGACCGACTTTAACTATGGCTACACCTTC
TRBJ1-4 16 many . TRBV18 CASSREALGVDEKLFF TGTGCCAGCTCACGCGAGGCTCTGGGGGTGGATGAAAAACTGTTTTTT
TRBJ2-1 13 many . TRBV28 CASSFSGYNEQFF TGTGCCAGCAGTTTCTCAGGGTACAATGAGCAGTTCTTC
TRBJ2-1 12 many TRBD2 TRBV28 CASIGEKREKFF TGTGCCAGCATTGGCGAAAAGCGGGAGAAGTTCTTC
TRBJ1-6 15 many TRBD1 TRBV7-2 CASSLADRDSSPLHF TGTGCCAGCAGCTTAGCGGACAGGGATAGTTCACCCCTCCACTTT
TRBJ2-3 15 many TRBD2 TRBV6-2/TRBV6-3 CASSPASGSTDTQYF TGTGCCAGCAGTCCAGCTAGCGGGAGCACAGATACGCAGTATTTT
TRBJ2-1 13 many TRBD2 TRBV7-8 CASSRLAENEQFF TGTGCCAGCAGCCGACTAGCGGAAAATGAGCAGTTCTTC
TRBJ2-2 17 many . TRBV5-1 CASSIEEPGQNTGELFF TGCGCCAGCAGCATAGAAGAACCGGGACAGAACACCGGGGAGCTGTTTTTT
TRBJ2-7 16 many . TRBV3-1 CASSQATSPHGYEQYF TGTGCCAGCAGCCAAGCTACTAGCCCCCACGGCTACGAGCAGTACTTC
TRBJ1-3 15 many . TRBV2 CASSEGGEFGNTIYF TGTGCCAGCAGTGAAGGCGGGGAATTTGGAAACACCATATATTTT
TRBJ1-4 17 . TRBD1 TRBV7-9 CARTGTGGYATNEKLFF TGTGCCAGAACCGGGACAGGGGGCTACGCAACTAATGAAAAACTGTTTTTT
TRBJ2-2 15 many . TRBV28 CASSLMRMNTGELFF TGTGCCAGCAGTTTAATGCGGATGAACACCGGGGAGCTGTTTTTT
TRBJ2-1 11 few TRBD1 TRBV19 CASSPGGWQFF TGTGCCAGTAGTCCAGGGGGCTGGCAGTTCTTC
TRBJ1-5 15 many . TRBV6-2/TRBV6-3 CASSYADSLGQPQHF TGTGCCAGCAGTTACGCCGACAGCTTAGGTCAGCCCCAGCATTTT
TRBJ2-3 13 many . TRBV20-1 CSAHAWGADTQYF TGCAGTGCACACGCATGGGGAGCAGATACGCAGTATTTT
TRBJ1-4 13 many . TRBV7-8 CASSFMGNEKLFF TGTGCCAGCAGCTTTATGGGGAATGAAAAACTGTTTTTT
TRBJ2-5 13 few . TRBV7-3 CASSRGLEETQYF TGTGCCAGCAGCCGGGGACTTGAAGAGACCCAGTACTTC
TRBJ2-2 14 many . TRBV4-3 CASSQGTEIGELFF TGCGCCAGCAGCCAAGGGACAGAGATCGGGGAGCTGTTTTTT
TRBJ2-1 15 many . TRBV20-1 CSARGDMSSYNEQFF TGCAGTGCTAGGGGGGACATGAGCTCCTACAATGAGCAGTTCTTC
TRBJ1-1 12 many . TRBV11-2 CASTPYSTEAFF TGTGCCAGCACCCCGTACAGCACTGAAGCTTTCTTT
TRBJ2-1 15 many . TRBV24-1 CATSDLSGRVNEQFF TGTGCCACCAGTGATTTGAGCGGAAGGGTAAATGAGCAGTTCTTC
TRBJ1-4 18 few . TRBV28 CASRPQRGPLPTNEKLFF TGTGCCAGCAGACCCCAACGGGGGCCACTACCAACTAATGAAAAACTGTTTTTT
TRBJ2-5 14 many . TRBV7-2 CASSLTSGAETQYF TGTGCCAGCAGCCTTACATCAGGGGCCGAGACCCAGTACTTC
TRBJ1-1 12 many . TRBV24-1 CATRGGNTEAFF TGTGCCACCAGGGGAGGGAACACTGAAGCTTTCTTT
TRBJ2-3 16 many . TRBV2 CASSVFQNTRTDTQYF TGTGCCAGCAGTGTCTTTCAGAATACCCGCACAGATACGCAGTATTTT
TRBJ1-1 15 many . TRBV12-3/TRBV12-4 CASSSKTALNTEAFF TGTGCCAGCAGTTCCAAGACAGCCTTGAACACTGAAGCTTTCTTT
TRBJ2-5 19 many TRBD2 TRBV7-7 CASSLRATSGKPGKETQYF TGTGCTAGCAGCTTAAGGGCAACTAGCGGAAAACCCGGGAAAGAGACCCAGTACTTC
TRBJ1-5 16 . . TRBV11-3 CASSLVSLSAGQPQHF TGTGCCAGCAGCTTAGTTAGTTTATCAGCGGGTCAGCCCCAGCATTTT
TRBJ2-5 11 many . TRBV29-1 CSVQEGGTQYF TGCAGCGTCCAGGAGGGGGGGACCCAGTACTTC
TRBJ1-5 13 few . TRBV7-2 CASSLGGEQPQHF TGTGCCAGCAGCTTAGGGGGTGAGCAGCCCCAGCATTTT
TRBJ2-2 14 . TRBD2 TRBV29-1 CSVVLAGGAGELFF TGCAGCGTTGTACTAGCGGGAGGGGCCGGGGAGCTGTTTTTT
TRBJ2-1 16 . . TRBV6-6 CASSYSMRPSYNEQFF TGTGCCAGCAGTTACTCGATGAGACCATCCTACAATGAGCAGTTCTTC
TRBJ2-2 16 few TRBD2 TRBV7-8 CASSFSSGIYNGELFF TGTGCCAGCAGCTTCTCTAGCGGGATATACAACGGGGAGCTGTTTTTT
TRBJ1-5 16 many . TRBV28 CASSPRGSWRNQPQHF TGTGCCAGCAGCCCCAGGGGTTCGTGGCGCAATCAGCCCCAGCATTTT
TRBJ2-3 15 many TRBD2 TRBV7-3 CASSVTSGSPDTQYF TGTGCCAGCAGCGTCACTAGCGGGAGTCCAGATACGCAGTATTTT
TRBJ2-1 16 once TRBD2 TRBV2 CASSFSRTSFIDEQFF TGTGCCAGCAGTTTCTCTAGGACTAGTTTCATCGATGAGCAGTTCTTC
TRBJ2-1 12 . . TRBV6-2/TRBV6-3 CASSYPPNEQLF TGTGCCAGCAGTTACCCCCCCAATGAGCAGCTCTTC
TRBJ2-2 17 . TRBD2 TRBV14 CASSPRVGGTNTGELFF TGTGCCAGCAGCCCTCGCGTGGGAGGGACGAACACCGGGGAGCTGTTTTTT
TRBJ1-2 19 many TRBD1 TRBV27 CASSLSFGDRGQVGYGYTF TGTGCCAGCAGTTTATCGTTTGGAGACAGGGGACAGGTTGGATATGGCTACACCTTC
TRBJ2-1 16 few TRBD1 TRBV24-1 CATSDPGQVPYNEQFF TGTGCCACCAGTGACCCAGGACAGGTTCCCTACAATGAGCAGTTCTTC
TRBJ1-5 17 many . TRBV28 CASSLAGQGLINQPQHF TGTGCCAGCAGTTTAGCGGGGCAGGGGCTAATAAATCAGCCCCAGCATTTT
TRBJ2-7 13 many . TRBV6-2/TRBV6-3 CASSYPGTDEQYF TGTGCCAGCAGTTACCCCGGGACGGACGAGCAGTACTTC
TRBJ2-3 17 . TRBD2 TRBV5-4 CASSLRTSGRAWDTQYF TGTGCCAGCAGCTTGAGGACTAGCGGGAGGGCCTGGGATACGCAGTATTTT
TRBJ2-7 14 . . TRBV4-1 CASSGDRTAHEQYF TGCGCCAGCAGCGGCGATAGAACGGCCCACGAGCAGTACTTC
TRBJ1-5 13 . . TRBV6-1 CASSPGYNQPQHF TGTGCCAGCTCCCCAGGCTACAATCAGCCCCAGCATTTT
TRBJ2-1 12 many . TRBV20-1 CSARVRNNEQFF TGCAGTGCTAGGGTCAGGAACAATGAGCAGTTCTTC
TRBJ2-7 13 many . TRBV28 CASSGSSVYEQYF TGTGCCAGCAGCGGGTCAAGTGTCTACGAGCAGTACTTC
TRBJ2-2 17 . . TRBV11-1 CASSLVFDSPNTGELFF TGTGCCAGCAGCTTAGTCTTTGACAGCCCGAACACCGGGGAGCTGTTTTTT
TRBJ2-1 16 . . TRBV12-3/TRBV12-4 CASTNRQESSYNEQFF TGTGCCAGCACCAACCGACAGGAGAGCTCCTACAATGAGCAGTTCTTC